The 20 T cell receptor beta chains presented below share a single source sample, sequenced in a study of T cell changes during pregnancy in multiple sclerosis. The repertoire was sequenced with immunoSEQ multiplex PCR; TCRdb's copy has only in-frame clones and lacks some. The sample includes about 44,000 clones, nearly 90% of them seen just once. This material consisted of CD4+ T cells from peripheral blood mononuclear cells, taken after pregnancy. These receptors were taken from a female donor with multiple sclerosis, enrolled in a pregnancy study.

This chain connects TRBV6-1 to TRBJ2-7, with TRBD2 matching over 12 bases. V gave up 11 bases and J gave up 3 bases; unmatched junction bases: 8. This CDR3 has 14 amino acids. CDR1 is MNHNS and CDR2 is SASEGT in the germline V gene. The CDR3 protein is CASRGTSGHYEQYF. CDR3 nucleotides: TGTGCCTCTAGAGGGACTAGCGGGCACTACGAGCAGTACTTC.

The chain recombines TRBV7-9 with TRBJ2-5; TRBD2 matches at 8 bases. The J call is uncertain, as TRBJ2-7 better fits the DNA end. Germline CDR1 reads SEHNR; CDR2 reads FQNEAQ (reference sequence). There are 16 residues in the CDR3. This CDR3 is CASSLGRAGGAYEQYF. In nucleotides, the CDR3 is TGTGCCAGCAGCCTAGGCAGGGCGGGAGGTGCCTACGAGCAGTACTTC.

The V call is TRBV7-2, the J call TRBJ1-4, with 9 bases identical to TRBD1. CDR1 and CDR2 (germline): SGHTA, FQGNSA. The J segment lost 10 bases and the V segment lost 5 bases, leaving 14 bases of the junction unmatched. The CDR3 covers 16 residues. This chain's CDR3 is CASSPRRGQGGGKLFF. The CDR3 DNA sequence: TGTGCCAGCAGCCCTAGGAGGGGACAGGGTGGGGGAAAACTGTTTTTT.

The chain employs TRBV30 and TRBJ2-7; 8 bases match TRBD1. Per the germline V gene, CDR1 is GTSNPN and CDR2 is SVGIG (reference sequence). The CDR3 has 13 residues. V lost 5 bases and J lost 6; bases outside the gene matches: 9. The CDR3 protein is CAWDQDRVGEQYF. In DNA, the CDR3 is TGTGCCTGGGATCAGGACAGGGTAGGCGAGCAGTACTTC.

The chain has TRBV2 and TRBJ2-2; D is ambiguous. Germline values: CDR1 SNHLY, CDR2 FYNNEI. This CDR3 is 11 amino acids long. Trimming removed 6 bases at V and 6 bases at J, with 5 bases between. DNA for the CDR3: TGTGCCAGCAGGGAGTCCGGGGAGCTGTTTTTT. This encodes CASRESGELFF.

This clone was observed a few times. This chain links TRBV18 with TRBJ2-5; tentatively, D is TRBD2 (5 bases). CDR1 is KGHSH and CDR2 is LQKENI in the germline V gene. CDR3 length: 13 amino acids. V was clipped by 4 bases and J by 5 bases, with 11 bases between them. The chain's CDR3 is CASSQGSRETQYF. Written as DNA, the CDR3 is TGTGCCAGCTCACAAGGGAGTAGGGAGACCCAGTACTTC.

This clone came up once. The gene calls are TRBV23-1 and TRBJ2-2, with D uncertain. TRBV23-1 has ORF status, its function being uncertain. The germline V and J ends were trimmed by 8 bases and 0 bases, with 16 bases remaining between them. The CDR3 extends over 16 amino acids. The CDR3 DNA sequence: TGCGCCAGCTTACCAGCGAGAGCGTCGAACACCGGGGAGCTGTTTTTT. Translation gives CASLPARASNTGELFF.

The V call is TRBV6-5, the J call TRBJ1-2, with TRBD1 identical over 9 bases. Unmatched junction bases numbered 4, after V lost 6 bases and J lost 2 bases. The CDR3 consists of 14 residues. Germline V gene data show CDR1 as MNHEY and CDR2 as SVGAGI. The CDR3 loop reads CASRTGTGNYGYTF. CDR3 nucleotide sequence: TGTGCCAGCAGAACCGGGACAGGGAACTATGGCTACACCTTC.

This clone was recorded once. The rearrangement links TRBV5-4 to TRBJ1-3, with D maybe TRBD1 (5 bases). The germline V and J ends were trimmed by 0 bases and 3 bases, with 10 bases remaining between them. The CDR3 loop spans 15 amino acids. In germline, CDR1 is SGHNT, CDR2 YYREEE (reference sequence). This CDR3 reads CASSLGGGYGNTIYF. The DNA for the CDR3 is TGTGCCAGCAGCTTGGGGGGGGGATATGGAAACACCATATATTTT. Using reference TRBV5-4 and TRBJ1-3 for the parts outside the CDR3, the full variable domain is ETGVTQSPTHLIKTRGQQVTLRCSSQSGHNTVSWYQQALGQGPQFIFQYYREEENGRGNFPPRFSGLQFPNYSSELNVNALELDDSALYLCASSLGGGYGNTIYFGEGSWLTVV.

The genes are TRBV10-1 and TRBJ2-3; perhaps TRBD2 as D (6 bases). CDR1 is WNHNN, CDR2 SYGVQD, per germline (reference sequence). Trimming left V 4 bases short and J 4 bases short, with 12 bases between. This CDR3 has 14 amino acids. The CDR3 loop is CASSGPRESDTQYF. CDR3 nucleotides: TGCGCCAGCAGTGGCCCTCGGGAGTCAGATACGCAGTATTTT.

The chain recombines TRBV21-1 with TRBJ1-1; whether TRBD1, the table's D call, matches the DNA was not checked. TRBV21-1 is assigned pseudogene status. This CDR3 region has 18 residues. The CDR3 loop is CASSKDAGQTGGHFEAFF. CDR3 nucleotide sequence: TGTGCCAGCAGCAAAGACGCCGGACAAACAGGGGGACACTTTGAAGCTTTCTTT.

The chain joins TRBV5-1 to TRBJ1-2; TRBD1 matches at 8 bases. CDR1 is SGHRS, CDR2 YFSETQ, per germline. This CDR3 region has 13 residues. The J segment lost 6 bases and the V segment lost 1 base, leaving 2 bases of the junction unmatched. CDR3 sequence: CASSLPTGDGYTF. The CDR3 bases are TGCGCCAGCAGCTTGCCGACAGGGGATGGCTACACCTTC.

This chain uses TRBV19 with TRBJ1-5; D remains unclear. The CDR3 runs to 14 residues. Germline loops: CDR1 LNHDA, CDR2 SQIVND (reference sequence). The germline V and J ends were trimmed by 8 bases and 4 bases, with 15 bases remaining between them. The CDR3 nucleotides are TGTGCCAGTCGTTCTCGACGGGAAAATCAGCCCCAGCATTTT. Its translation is CASRSRRENQPQHF.

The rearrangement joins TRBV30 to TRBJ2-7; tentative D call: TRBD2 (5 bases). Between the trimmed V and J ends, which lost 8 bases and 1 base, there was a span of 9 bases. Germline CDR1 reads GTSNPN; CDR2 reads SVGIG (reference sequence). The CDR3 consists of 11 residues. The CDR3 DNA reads TGTGCCCTACTAGTATCCTACGAGCAGTACTTC. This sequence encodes CALLVSYEQYF.

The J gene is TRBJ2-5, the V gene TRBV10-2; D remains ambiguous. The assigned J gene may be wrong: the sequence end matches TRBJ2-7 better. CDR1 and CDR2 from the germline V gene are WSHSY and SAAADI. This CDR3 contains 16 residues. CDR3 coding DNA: TGCGCCAGCACCGACCCCCGGCGGCTCCCCTCCTACGAGCAGTACTTC. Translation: CASTDPRRLPSYEQYF.

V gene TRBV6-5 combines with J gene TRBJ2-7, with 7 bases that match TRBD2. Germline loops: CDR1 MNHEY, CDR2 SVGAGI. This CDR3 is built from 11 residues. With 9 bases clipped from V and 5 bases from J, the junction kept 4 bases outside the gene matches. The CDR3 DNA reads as TGTGCCAGTGGGGGGGGACACGAGCAGTACTTC. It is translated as CASGGGHEQYF.

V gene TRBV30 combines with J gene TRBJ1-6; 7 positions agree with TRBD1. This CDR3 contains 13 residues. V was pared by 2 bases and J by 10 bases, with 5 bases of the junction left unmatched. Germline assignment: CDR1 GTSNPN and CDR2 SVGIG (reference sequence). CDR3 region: CAWSRQGGSPLHF. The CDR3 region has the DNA TGTGCCTGGAGTCGACAGGGCGGGTCACCCCTCCACTTT.

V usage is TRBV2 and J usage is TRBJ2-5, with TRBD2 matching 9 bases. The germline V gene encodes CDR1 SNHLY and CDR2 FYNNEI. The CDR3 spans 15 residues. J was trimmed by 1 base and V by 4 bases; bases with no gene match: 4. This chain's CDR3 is CASSGSGGPQETQYF. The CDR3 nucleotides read TGTGCCAGCAGTGGTAGCGGGGGACCCCAAGAGACCCAGTACTTC.

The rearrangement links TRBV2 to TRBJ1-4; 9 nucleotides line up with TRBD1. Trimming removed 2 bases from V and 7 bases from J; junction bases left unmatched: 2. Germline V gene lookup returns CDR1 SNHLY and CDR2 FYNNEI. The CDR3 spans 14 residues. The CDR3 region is CASSETGGGEKLFF. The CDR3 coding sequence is TGTGCCAGCAGTGAAACAGGGGGCGGTGAAAAACTGTTTTTT.

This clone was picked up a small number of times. CDR3 residues: CASSETGTDYNEQFF. Here the CDR3 DNA reads TGCGCCAGCAGTGAAACCGGGACAGATTACAATGAGCAGTTCTTC. This sequence joins TRBV10-1 and TRBJ2-1; 7 nucleotides line up with TRBD1. The V gene's germline CDR1 is WNHNN and CDR2 SYGVQD (reference sequence). This CDR3 is 15 amino acids long. V lost 3 bases and J lost 4; bases outside the gene matches: 6.